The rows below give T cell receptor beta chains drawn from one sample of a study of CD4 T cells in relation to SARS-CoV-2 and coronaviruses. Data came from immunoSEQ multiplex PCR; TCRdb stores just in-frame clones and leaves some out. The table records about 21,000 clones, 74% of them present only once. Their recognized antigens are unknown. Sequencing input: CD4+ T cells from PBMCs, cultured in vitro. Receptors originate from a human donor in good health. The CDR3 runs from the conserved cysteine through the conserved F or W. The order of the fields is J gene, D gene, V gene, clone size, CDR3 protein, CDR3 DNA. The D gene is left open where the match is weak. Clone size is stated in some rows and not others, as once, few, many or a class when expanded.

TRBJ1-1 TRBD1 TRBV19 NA CASSRQGRTEAFF TGTGCCAGTAGCAGACAGGGTCGGACTGAAGCTTTCTTT
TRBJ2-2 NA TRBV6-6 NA CASSYYSSGELFF TGTGCCAGCAGTTATTATTCTTCCGGGGAGCTGTTTTTT
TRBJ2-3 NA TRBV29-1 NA CSGGEDTQYF TGCAGCGGGGGGGAAGATACGCAGTATTTT
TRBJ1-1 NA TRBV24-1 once CATSTSTALNTEAFF TGTGCCACCAGCACTTCGACAGCATTGAACACTGAAGCTTTCTTT
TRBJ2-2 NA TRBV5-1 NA CASSSRPGDTGELFF TGCGCCAGCAGCTCGAGACCGGGGGACACCGGGGAGCTGTTTTTT
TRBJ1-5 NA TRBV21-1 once CASNNGGRRGNQPQHF TGTGCCAGCAACAACGGGGGCAGAAGGGGCAATCAGCCCCAGCATTTT
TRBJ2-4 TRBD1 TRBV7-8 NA CASSTDRSSPRNIQYF TGTGCCAGCAGCACGGACAGGAGTTCTCCGAGAAACATTCAGTACTTC
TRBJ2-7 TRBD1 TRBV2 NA CASVRGRTGVGEQYF TGTGCCAGCGTCCGGGGACGGACAGGGGTGGGCGAGCAGTACTTC
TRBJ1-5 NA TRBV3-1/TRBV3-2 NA CASSQDTDQPQHF TGTGCCAGCAGCCAAGATACGGATCAGCCCCAGCATTTT
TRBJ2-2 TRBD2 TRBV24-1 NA CATSDLGSGQTTGELFF TGTGCCACCAGTGATTTGGGTAGCGGGCAGACCACCGGGGAGCTGTTTTTT
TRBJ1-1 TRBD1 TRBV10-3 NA CAISESPGGTEAFF TGTGCCATCAGTGAGTCGCCAGGGGGCACTGAAGCTTTCTTT
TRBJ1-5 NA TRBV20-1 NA CSASRRWDQPQHF TGCAGTGCTAGTAGGCGTTGGGACCAGCCCCAGCATTTT
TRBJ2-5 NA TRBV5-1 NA CASSLRTYQETQYF TGCGCCAGCAGCTTACGGACATACCAAGAGACCCAGTACTTC
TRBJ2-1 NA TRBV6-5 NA CASTTGTLIYNEQFF TGTGCCAGCACCACCGGGACTTTAATTTACAATGAGCAGTTCTTC
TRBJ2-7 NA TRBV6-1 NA CASSESYDYEQYF TGTGCCAGCAGTGAATCGTACGACTACGAGCAGTACTTC
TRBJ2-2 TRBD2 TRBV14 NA CASSGLERSTGELFF TGTGCCAGCAGCGGACTAGAAAGAAGCACCGGGGAGCTGTTTTTT
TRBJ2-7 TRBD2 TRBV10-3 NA CAISEGLAGDEQYF TGTGCCATCAGTGAGGGACTAGCGGGCGACGAGCAGTACTTC
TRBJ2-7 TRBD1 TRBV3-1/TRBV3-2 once CASSRSGTGAYEQYF TGTGCCAGCAGCCGATCCGGGACAGGGGCCTACGAGCAGTACTTC
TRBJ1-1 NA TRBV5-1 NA CASSLEITGGNTEAFF TGCGCCAGCAGCTTGGAGATTACGGGGGGGAACACTGAAGCTTTCTTT
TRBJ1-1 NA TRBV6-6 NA CASTGLGEAFF TGTGCCAGCACCGGACTGGGAGAAGCTTTCTTT
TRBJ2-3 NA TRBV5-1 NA CASSLEGIGDTQYF TGCGCCAGCAGCTTGGAAGGAATTGGAGATACGCAGTATTTT
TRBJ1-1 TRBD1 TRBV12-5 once CASVLRGSSTEAFF TGTGCTAGTGTTCTCAGGGGGTCAAGCACTGAAGCTTTCTTT
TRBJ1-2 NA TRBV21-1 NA CASSKRGGLYGYTF TGTGCCAGCAGCAAACGGGGGGGATTGTATGGCTACACCTTC
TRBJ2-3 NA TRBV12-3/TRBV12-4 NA CASKYGDTQYF TGTGCCAGCAAGTATGGAGATACGCAGTATTTT
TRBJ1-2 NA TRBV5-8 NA CASSFITGNYTF TGTGCCAGCAGCTTTATAACAGGGAACTACACCTTC
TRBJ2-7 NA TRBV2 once CASQGVYEQYF TGTGCCAGCCAAGGGGTTTACGAGCAGTACTTC
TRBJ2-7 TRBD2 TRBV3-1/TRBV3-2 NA CASSRTSGSYEQYF TGTGCCAGCAGCAGAACTAGCGGGTCCTACGAGCAGTACTTC
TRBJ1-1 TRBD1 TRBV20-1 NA CSASPPTGGLAEAFF TGCAGTGCTAGTCCCCCCACAGGGGGGTTGGCTGAAGCTTTCTTT
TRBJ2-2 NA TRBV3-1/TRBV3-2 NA CASSQYNTGELFF TGTGCCAGCAGCCAATATAACACCGGGGAGCTGTTTTTT
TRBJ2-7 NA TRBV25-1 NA CASSAGPSYSYEQYF TGTGCCAGCAGTGCCGGGCCCTCCTACTCCTACGAGCAGTACTTC
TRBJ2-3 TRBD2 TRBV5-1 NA CASSPFTSGTDTQYF TGCGCCAGCAGCCCATTCACTAGCGGAACAGATACGCAGTATTTT
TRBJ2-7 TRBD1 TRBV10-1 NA CARTSTGWNEQYF TGCGCCAGGACCTCGACAGGGTGGAACGAGCAGTACTTC
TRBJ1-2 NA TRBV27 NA CASSLSGRGRGYTF TGTGCCAGCAGTTTATCCGGCAGGGGTCGCGGCTACACCTTC
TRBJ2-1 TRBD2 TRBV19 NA CASKGLTASRFF TGTGCCAGTAAGGGACTAACTGCGAGCCGGTTCTTC
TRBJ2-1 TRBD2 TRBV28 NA CASSLMETGGPYNEQFF TGTGCCAGCAGTTTAATGGAAACGGGAGGGCCTTACAATGAGCAGTTCTTC
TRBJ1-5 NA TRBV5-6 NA CASSSRGGTTNSNQPQHF TGTGCCAGCAGCTCCAGGGGCGGGACAACTAATAGCAATCAGCCCCAGCATTTT
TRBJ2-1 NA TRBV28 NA CASTSPTYNEQFF TGTGCCAGCACGTCCCCGACCTACAATGAGCAGTTCTTC
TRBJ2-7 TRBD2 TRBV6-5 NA CASSWGLAGNEQYF TGTGCCAGCAGCTGGGGACTAGCGGGGAACGAGCAGTACTTC
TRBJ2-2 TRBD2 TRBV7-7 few CASSFSTSGFETNTGELFF TGTGCCAGCAGCTTTTCGACTAGCGGGTTCGAGACGAACACCGGGGAGCTGTTTTTT
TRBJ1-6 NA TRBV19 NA CASSVRISDSPLHF TGTGCCAGTAGTGTCAGGATATCGGATTCACCCCTCCACTTT
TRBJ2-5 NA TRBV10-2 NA CASAREEMETQYF TGCGCCAGTGCTAGAGAAGAGATGGAGACCCAGTACTTC
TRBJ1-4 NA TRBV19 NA CASSTTLANEKLFF TGTGCCAGTAGTACTACCTTGGCTAATGAAAAACTGTTTTTT
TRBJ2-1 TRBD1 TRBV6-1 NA CASSENLARGNEQFF TGTGCCAGCAGTGAAAACCTAGCCAGGGGGAATGAGCAGTTCTTC
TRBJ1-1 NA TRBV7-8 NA CASSLVPRTTEAFF TGTGCCAGCAGCTTAGTCCCCCGTACTACTGAAGCTTTCTTT
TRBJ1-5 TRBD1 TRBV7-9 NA CASSSQGAYQPQHF TGTGCCAGCAGCTCACAGGGGGCTTACCAGCCCCAGCATTTT